This T cell receptor (beta chain) was recorded in a study of PD-1 blockade in classical Hodgkin lymphoma. Study results and caveats: Newly diagnosed patients had baseline TCR diversity that was reportedly lower than that of healthy donors.

V trimming: 5 bases; J trimming: 4 bases; junction bases outside the gene matches: 3. The germline V gene has CDR1 SGHTA and CDR2 FQGNSA. CDR3 size: 13 residues. Sequenced by immunoSEQ multiplex PCR; TCRdb stores in-frame clones only, minus some. In the table there are approximately 10,000 clones, more than 75% of which are singletons. As to time point: newly diagnosed, previously untreated cHL patient sample. CD8+ T cell isolation from thawed PBMCs was performed by magnetic negative selection. Investigators turned to newly diagnosed, untreated classical Hodgkin lymphoma PBMCs for comparison. A word on this clone: Antigen unknown.

This chain uses TRBV7-2 with TRBJ1-1, with 8 bases fitting TRBD1. The sample consisted of CD8+ T cells from blood. The receptor was isolated from a human donor with classical Hodgkin lymphoma. In nucleotides, the CDR3 is TGTGCCAGCAGCGAAGGGACAGGCACTGAAGCTTTCTTT. It translates to CASSEGTGTEAFF.